A single sample is the source of the 30 T cell receptor beta chains below, sequenced in a study of CD8 T cells in Susac syndrome (dated by TCRdb to the late 2010s). The protocol used for the library was the immunoSEQ multiplex PCR assay. RNA was extracted using the RNeasy kit, and about 0.45 to 1 ug of the RNA was reverse transcribed with random hexamers. TCRdb passed the public sequencing reads through fastp at Q25 and MiXCR, retaining productive beta sequences. Entries are consolidated by CDR3 protein sequence, retaining the most common genes and DNA. This sample is represented by approximately 180,000 distinct CDR3 sequences; about 94% of them were singletons. The ten largest clones add up to 0.093% of the sample. The sequenced sample was CD4+ T cells from PBMCs. The receptor set was obtained from a human donor with multiple sclerosis.

The chain recombines TRBV4-3 with TRBJ2-1, with 7 bases fitting TRBD1. This CDR3 has 19 residues. Per the germline V gene, CDR1 is LGHNA and CDR2 is YSLEER. Trimming removed 3 bases from V and 7 bases from J; junction bases left unmatched: 21. This CDR3 reads CASSHTPLTGSHLRNEQFF. CDR3 nucleotides: TGCGCCAGCAGCCACACTCCCCTGACAGGGAGCCACCTAAGGAATGAGCAGTTCTTC.

This chain joins TRBV27 and TRBJ2-7; D is ambiguous. Germline loops: CDR1 MNHEY, CDR2 SMNVEV (reference sequence). The germline V and J ends were trimmed by 6 bases and 0 bases, with 9 bases remaining between them. This CDR3 contains 13 residues. The CDR3 DNA follows: TGTGCCAGCAGCGTCGGATTCTCCTACGAGCAGTACTTC. Translating it yields CASSVGFSYEQYF.

This chain links TRBV6-7 with TRBJ1-3, with D perhaps matching TRBD1 (5 bases). TRBV6-7 qualifies as an ORF whose function is uncertain. CDR3 length: 15 residues. Trimming left V 4 bases short and J 0 bases short, with 10 bases between. The CDR3 bases are TGTGCCAGCAGTTTCCTGGGGCCCTCTGGAAACACCATATATTTT. Its protein is CASSFLGPSGNTIYF.

CDR3 protein: CATRVDRLYGYTF. CDR3 coding DNA: TGTGCCACCAGGGTGGACAGACTCTATGGCTACACCTTC. The chain recombines TRBV24-1 with TRBJ1-2, with D perhaps matching TRBD1 (6 bases). This CDR3 has 13 amino acids. Trimming shortened V by 7 bases and J by 4 bases, and 12 bases separated the two germline ends. The germline V gene encodes CDR1 KGHDR and CDR2 SFDVKD.

The V gene is TRBV15, the J gene TRBJ2-1; a weak D match, TRBD2 (6 bases). Trimming cost V 7 bases and J 3 bases, with 13 bases left between them. The CDR3 is 14 residues long. Germline CDR1 LNHNV, CDR2 YYDKDF (reference sequence). Here the CDR3 DNA reads TGTGCCACCATCCCCGGGACTGACTACAATGAGCAGTTCTTC. This sequence encodes CATIPGTDYNEQFF.

The genes are TRBV5-6 and TRBJ2-3, with D possibly being TRBD1 (5 bases). The CDR3 length is 15 residues. Trimming took off 2 bases at V and 0 bases at J, with 10 bases between the two ends. Germline CDR1 is SGHDT and CDR2 is YYEEEE. The chain's CDR3 is CASSLTGVSTDTQYF. The CDR3 DNA sequence: TGTGCCAGCAGCTTAACAGGCGTTAGCACAGATACGCAGTATTTT. The full variable domain, in which reference TRBV5-6 and TRBJ2-3 provide the parts outside the CDR3, is DAGVTQSPTHLIKTRGQQVTLRCSPKSGHDTVSWYQQALGQGPQFIFQYYEEEERQRGNFPDRFSGHQFPNYSSELNVNALLLGDSALYLCASSLTGVSTDTQYFGPGTRLTVL.

The CDR3 DNA sequence: TGTGCCAGCTCACCACCTATCCACGGGGTATTAGGCACTGAAGCTTTCTTT. Translating gives CASSPPIHGVLGTEAFF. The chain couples TRBV18 to TRBJ1-1; D is unresolved. V lost 0 bases, J lost 4 bases, and 18 bases lay in between. This CDR3 spans 17 amino acids. Germline V gene lookup returns CDR1 KGHSH and CDR2 LQKENI.

The chain links TRBV5-4 to TRBJ2-3, with D perhaps matching TRBD2 (6 bases). This CDR3 has 14 amino acids. Trimming stripped 4 bases from V and 2 bases from J, with 11 bases between. The germline V gene encodes CDR1 SGHNT and CDR2 YYREEE (reference sequence). CDR3 nucleotides: TGTGCCAGCAGCCCGACTAGGTACACAGATACGCAGTATTTT. It translates to CASSPTRYTDTQYF. Variable domain in full (rest from reference TRBV5-4 and TRBJ2-3): ETGVTQSPTHLIKTRGQQVTLRCSSQSGHNTVSWYQQALGQGPQFIFQYYREEENGRGNFPPRFSGLQFPNYSSELNVNALELDDSALYLCASSPTRYTDTQYFGPGTRLTVL.

This sequence joins TRBV12-3 or TRBV12-4 and TRBJ1-2; D is uncertain. CDR3 length: 12 amino acids. V dropped 1 base and J dropped 7 bases, with 7 bases sitting between them. CDR3 sequence (DNA): TGTGCCAGCAGTTTAGAGTTGCGTGGCTACACCTTC. It encodes CASSLELRGYTF.

This chain connects TRBV20-1 to TRBJ2-3, with a weak D call TRBD2 (5 bases). V dropped 4 bases and J dropped 4 bases, with 9 bases sitting between them. There are 12 residues in the CDR3. Germline V gene data show CDR1 as DFQATT and CDR2 as SNEGSKA (reference sequence). The chain's CDR3 is CSANDYADTQYF. CDR3 in DNA: TGCAGTGCTAATGACTACGCAGATACGCAGTATTTT.

The V and J genes are TRBV12-3 or TRBV12-4 and TRBJ1-4; no clear D gene. This CDR3 is 15 amino acids long. The V end lost 3 bases, the J end lost 8 bases, and 16 bases lay between the germline ends. The CDR3 loop is CASSFSDWEVEKLFF. In nucleotides, the CDR3 is TGTGCCAGCAGTTTCTCGGATTGGGAAGTAGAAAAACTGTTTTTT.

For the CDR3, the DNA is TGTGCCAGCAGTGATCTCCGGGGCCCCTACGAGCAGTACTTC. Amino acid sequence: CASSDLRGPYEQYF. This rearrangement joins TRBV25-1 to TRBJ2-7; D tentatively reads TRBD1 or TRBD2 (5 bases each). The germline V gene has CDR1 MGHDK and CDR2 SYGVNS. The CDR3 consists of 14 residues. Trimming removed 3 bases from V and 2 bases from J, with 11 bases in between.

The rearrangement uses TRBV30 and TRBJ1-2; 10 nucleotides line up with TRBD1. The germline V gene encodes CDR1 GTSNPN and CDR2 SVGIG (reference sequence). The CDR3 spans 15 residues. V trimming: 1 base; J trimming: 4 bases; junction bases outside the gene matches: 6. CDR3 DNA: TGTGCCTGGAGTGGACAGGGGGCTCGACTCTATGGCTACACCTTC. Translated: CAWSGQGARLYGYTF.

This rearrangement joins TRBV19 to TRBJ1-5; D may be TRBD1 (5 bases). The V end lost 5 bases, the J end lost 9 bases, and 20 bases lay between the germline ends. CDR3 length equals 15 residues. CDR1 and CDR2 (germline): LNHDA, SQIVND (reference sequence). The CDR3 DNA reads as TGTGCCAGTAGTCCGAGGGCAGGGAACCCAGGGCCCCAGCATTTT. Translating it yields CASSPRAGNPGPQHF.

The chain combines TRBV9 with TRBJ2-7; the D is unclear. Trimming removed 0 bases from V and 0 bases from J, with 10 bases in between. This CDR3 spans 15 amino acids. Germline V gene data show CDR1 as SGDLS and CDR2 as YYNGEE. Here the CDR3 DNA reads TGTGCCAGCAGCGTAGCTACAGTAAGCTCCTACGAGCAGTACTTC. Residues: CASSVATVSSYEQYF.

The rearrangement uses TRBV28 and TRBJ2-3; TRBD2 aligns across 9 bases. Looked up from germline, CDR1 is MDHEN and CDR2 is SYDVKM. Trimming at V came to 7 bases and at J to 4 bases, leaving 12 bases not matched to a gene. The CDR3 sequence is 16 residues long. The CDR3 nucleotides are TGTGCCAGCACCCTCGACGCGGGGGGGGGCGCAGATACGCAGTATTTT. It translates to CASTLDAGGGADTQYF.

This clonotype was found once. This chain connects TRBV3-1 to TRBJ1-1; D possibly corresponds to TRBD1 (5 bases). CDR1 LGHDT and CDR2 YNNKEL come from the germline V gene (reference sequence). Between the trimmed V and J ends, which lost 2 bases and 5 bases, there was a span of 15 bases. The length of the CDR3 is 15 residues. CDR3 residues: CASSQFPGSGTEAFF. The CDR3 DNA sequence: TGTGCCAGCAGCCAATTCCCAGGGTCGGGGACTGAAGCTTTCTTT.

The chain links TRBV20-1 to TRBJ2-7; a possible D gene is TRBD2 (5 bases). Germline assignment: CDR1 DFQATT and CDR2 SNEGSKA (reference sequence). Trimming took 6 bases from V and 3 from J, leaving 9 bases between them. This CDR3 has 11 residues. This chain's CDR3 is CSASRGYEQYF. The CDR3 region has the DNA TGCAGTGCCAGCCGGGGCTACGAGCAGTACTTC.

The chain has TRBV20-1 and TRBJ2-4; 7 bases map to TRBD1. CDR1 is DFQATT, CDR2 SNEGSKA, per germline (reference sequence). The CDR3 is 14 amino acids. The junction had 10 bases not matched to a gene; V was cut back by 5 bases and J by 6 bases. This chain's CDR3 is CSAGYRGLANIQYF. The CDR3 DNA follows: TGCAGTGCTGGATACAGGGGTTTGGCAAACATTCAGTACTTC.

This clonotype was detected only once. In DNA form, the CDR3 reads TGTGCCAGCAGCGGCACAGGGGGTCTCATCAATTCACCCCTCCACTTT. This translates into CASSGTGGLINSPLHF. This chain joins TRBV9 and TRBJ1-6; 8 nucleotides line up with TRBD1. CDR3 size: 16 residues. After removal of 3 bases from V and 7 bases from J, the junction contained 9 bases not matched to a gene. CDR1 SGDLS and CDR2 YYNGEE come from the germline V gene.

The CDR3 is CASSQGESYEQYF. CDR3 sequence (DNA): TGTGCCAGCAGCCAAGGGGAGTCCTACGAGCAGTACTTC. V and J are TRBV3-1 and TRBJ2-7; D may be TRBD2 (5 bases). V shed 1 base and J shed 1 base, with 5 bases lying between them. This CDR3 spans 13 amino acids. Germline V CDR1 and CDR2: LGHDT, YNNKEL (reference sequence).

The rearrangement uses TRBV10-3 and TRBJ1-5, with a possible D match to TRBD1 (6 bases). Trimming took 6 bases from V and 3 from J, leaving 9 bases between them. Looked up from germline, CDR1 is ENHRY and CDR2 is SYGVKD. This CDR3 contains 13 residues. CDR3: CAISRDTNQPQHF. The CDR3 DNA sequence: TGTGCCATCAGCCGGGACACCAATCAGCCCCAGCATTTT.

This CDR3 is CTSSQDSRERQPQHF. The CDR3 DNA follows: TGCACCAGCAGCCAAGATTCTCGGGAGCGACAGCCCCAGCATTTT. V gene TRBV1 combines with J gene TRBJ1-5. TRBV1 is given as a pseudogene. The CDR3 spans 15 residues.

The chain combines TRBV29-1 with TRBJ2-1; D is ambiguous. The germline V and J ends were trimmed by 4 bases and 0 bases, with 7 bases remaining between them. CDR3 size: 13 residues. In germline, CDR1 is SQVTM, CDR2 ANQGSEA. The DNA for the CDR3 is TGCAGCGTTGTCGGAAGCTCCTACAATGAGCAGTTCTTC. This translates into CSVVGSSYNEQFF.

The CDR3 protein is CSVLLALDNEQFF. The CDR3 nucleotides read TGCAGCGTTCTCCTAGCTCTGGACAATGAGCAGTTCTTC. The chain has TRBV29-1 and TRBJ2-1; tentatively, D is TRBD2 (5 bases). The CDR3 has 13 residues. Trimming removed 5 bases from V and 5 bases from J, with 13 bases in between. The germline CDR1 and CDR2 sequences are SQVTM and ANQGSEA.

The chain has TRBV6-5 and TRBJ2-3, with unresolved D. Between the trimmed V and J ends, which lost 2 bases and 1 base, there was a span of 13 bases. Germline lookup yields CDR1 MNHEY and CDR2 SVGAGI. The CDR3 contains 16 residues. CDR3 nucleotides: TGTGCCAGCAGTTACGAAGTCCGCCCAGGCACAGATACGCAGTATTTT. Translating it yields CASSYEVRPGTDTQYF.

The chain uses TRBV7-2 and TRBJ2-5; perhaps TRBD1 as D (6 bases). Germline V gives CDR1 SGHTA, CDR2 FQGNSA. The CDR3 covers 15 residues. V was shortened by 6 bases and J by 2 bases, with 16 bases between the two germline ends. CDR3 amino acids: CASRSGTTLQETQYF. CDR3 in DNA: TGTGCCAGCAGGTCCGGGACAACTTTACAAGAGACCCAGTACTTC.

This clonotype has a single count. The rearrangement joins TRBV20-1 to TRBJ2-2; TRBD1 matches at 8 bases. V lost 6 bases to trimming and J lost 9 bases; unmatched junction nucleotides: 9. The CDR3 runs to 13 residues. From germline, CDR1 is DFQATT and CDR2 SNEGSKA (reference sequence). Written as DNA, the CDR3 is TGCAGTGCGAGCCAGGGGGCTGGCCGGGAGCTGTTTTTT. It specifies CSASQGAGRELFF.

A few counts support this clonotype. The chain is built from TRBV30 and TRBJ2-1, with D possibly being TRBD1 (6 bases). This CDR3 region has 12 residues. Germline V lookup: CDR1 GTSNPN, CDR2 SVGIG (reference sequence). Trimming removed 0 bases from V and 9 bases from J, with 9 bases in between. CDR3 protein: CAWSVQGGEQFF. CDR3 nucleotide sequence: TGTGCCTGGAGTGTACAGGGCGGTGAGCAGTTCTTC.

The gene calls are TRBV29-1 and TRBJ2-5; 10 bases map to TRBD1. This CDR3 spans 13 amino acids. Trimming took 7 bases from V and 6 from J; bases not matched to a gene: 8. Germline assignment: CDR1 SQVTM and CDR2 ANQGSEA. CDR3 sequence reads: CSGVTGGGQTQYF. DNA of the CDR3: TGCAGCGGCGTGACAGGGGGCGGTCAGACCCAGTACTTC.